The clone carrying this T cell receptor (beta chain) was counted only a few times. The sample originates from a study of cytomegalovirus exposure and HLA in healthy donors. V lost 3 bases and J lost 7, with 13 bases in between. Germline lookup yields CDR1 WSHSY and CDR2 SAAADI. The CDR3 is 14 amino acids. PCR primers comprised 60 Vbeta and 13 Jbeta primers. Some clones are missing from TCRdb's copy, which holds only in-frame ones; the method was immunoSEQ multiplex PCR. Among 65,000 to 95,000 clones, approximately 80% were seen once, and the ten largest hold roughly 13%. This chain links TRBV10-2 with TRBJ1-5, with a possible D match to TRBD1 (6 bases). Specimen: PBMCs. The receptor comes from a human donor in good health. CDR3 DNA sequence: TGCGCCAGCAGTGATTCAGGACAGTCCCAGCCCCAGCATTTT. Its protein product is CASSDSGQSQPQHF.